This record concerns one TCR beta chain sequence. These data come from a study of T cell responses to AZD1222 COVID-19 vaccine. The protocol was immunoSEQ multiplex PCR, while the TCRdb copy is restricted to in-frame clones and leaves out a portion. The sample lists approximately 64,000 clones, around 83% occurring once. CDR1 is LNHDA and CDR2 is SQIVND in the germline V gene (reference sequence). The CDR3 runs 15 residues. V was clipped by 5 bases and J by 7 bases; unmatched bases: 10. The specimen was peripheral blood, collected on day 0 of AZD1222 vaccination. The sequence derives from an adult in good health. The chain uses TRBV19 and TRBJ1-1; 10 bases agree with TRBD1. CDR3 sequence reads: CASSWTSGTGVEAFF. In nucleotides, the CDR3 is TGTGCCAGTAGTTGGACCTCCGGGACAGGGGTTGAAGCTTTCTTT.